The 4 T cell receptor beta chains in this list originate from one sample, sequenced in a study of T cell repertoires in cytomegalovirus infection. TCRdb re-called the reads with MiXCR, one entry per CDR3 protein. Of around 300,000 distinct CDR3 sequences in the sample, about 23% were seen once. Sequencing was done on a sample of PBMCs. These receptor sequences come from a human donor in good health (CMV status not recorded). Some clones in this sample may be carry-over from other donors' samples.

This clonotype was observed a few times. The chain has TRBV6-2 or TRBV6-3 and TRBJ2-1; possible D gene TRBD2, 5 bases. CDR1 MNHEY and CDR2 SVGEGT come from the germline V gene. V was clipped by 6 bases and J by 1 base, with 19 bases between them. CDR3 length: 17 amino acids. CDR3: CASRSPRMTGSYNEQFF. In DNA, the CDR3 is TGTGCCAGCAGGTCCCCACGAATGACGGGATCCTACAATGAGCAGTTCTTC.

This clonotype showed up many times. The V call is TRBV6-1, the J call TRBJ1-1; D is perhaps TRBD1 (6 bases). The ends were cut back, 4 bases at V and 0 bases at J, with 18 bases in the middle. Germline V gene lookup returns CDR1 MNHNS and CDR2 SASEGT. The CDR3 totals 17 residues. CDR3 protein: CASSVGRGRVMNTEAFF. As DNA, the CDR3 is TGTGCCAGCAGTGTCGGCAGGGGTCGAGTCATGAACACTGAAGCTTTCTTT.

This clonotype has just a few counts. V usage is TRBV6-6 and J usage is TRBJ2-7; 9 positions agree with TRBD2. This CDR3 has 15 amino acids. V gave up 1 base and J gave up 6 bases; unmatched junction bases: 7. Per the germline V gene, CDR1 is MNHNY and CDR2 is SVGAGI (reference sequence). The CDR3 spells CASSYYSGSPGEQYF. CDR3 DNA sequence: TGTGCCAGCAGTTACTATAGCGGGAGCCCCGGCGAGCAGTACTTC.

This clonotype has at least ten counts. The genes are TRBV7-2 and TRBJ2-3; the match to TRBD2 covers 7 bases. Unmatched junction bases numbered 10, after V lost 5 bases and J lost 14 bases. Germline CDR1 reads SGHTA; CDR2 reads FQGNSA. The CDR3 covers 12 residues. The CDR3 is CASSTGAGVGYF. DNA of the CDR3: TGTGCCAGCAGCACCGGGGCGGGGGTGGGGTATTTT.